This T cell receptor (beta chain) was recorded in a study of blood T cell repertoires in COVID-19 (dated by TCRdb to between 2020 and 2021). About the investigation overall: Samples from collaborators originated in the United States, Italy and Spain and spanned both the acute and convalescent phases of COVID-19. Where available, HLA class I and class II types were taken from metadata supplied by the sample provider and were not determined by assay-based typing. The dataset comprised deeply sampled blood TCRbeta repertoires from subjects exposed to, actively infected with, or recovered from COVID-19. The material from the prospective study consisted of cDNA or gDNA derived from T cells, B-cell-depleted T cells, or PBMCs. The repertoires were made available in a free public database intended to serve as a resource for research on the immune response to SARS-CoV-2. Samples came from the ongoing ImmuneRACE study (first 160 participants) plus 1,254 subjects from 6 global collaborators. Nearly every sample came with metadata listing a de-identified subject ID, COVID-19 status, age in years and sex. The paper as a whole reports these results and caveats: The quantity of clinical and demographic metadata differed by source and by participant and was supplied without curation.

The CDR3 runs 13 residues from the cysteine to the phenylalanine. CDR3 DNA only is kept here, 39 bases in frame from base 1. Cut back by 4 bases and 1 base, the V and J ends lie 7 bases apart. This clone was seen a handful of times. No cognate antigen has been identified for it. Qualities for individual bases were not recorded, and no much larger clone is one base off. TCRbeta CDR3 regions were amplified from genomic DNA using the immunoSEQ Assay, a bias-controlled multiplex PCR. The source study handled its data this way. Nucleated cell counts per sample were estimated from amplification of reference gene primers within the assay. Sequence reads were collapsed and filtered to measure the absolute abundance of every unique TCRbeta CDR3 rearrangement. For each sample, productive Simpson clonality was calculated by taking the square root of Simpson's diversity index across productive rearrangements. TCRdb obtained this table from immuneACCESS and retained in-frame rearrangements with V and J assigned. These tables miss some clones; where compared with another copy, unresolved V genes account for less than half of the shortfall, and the remainder is unexplained. The D gene and trimming were derived from the DNA, and the V and J assignments and clone size from that table. The sample includes roughly 150,000 clones, with 84% observed a single time. The ten largest clones capture 44% of the sample.

The collaborating institutions used their own protocols to collect whole blood in K2EDTA tubes. Collaborator samples were shipped for TCRbeta analysis as frozen whole blood, isolated PBMCs, or DNA extracted from either sample type. Recombination joined TRBV12-3 or TRBV12-4 with TRBJ2-5; the D gene is perhaps TRBD2, from 5 matching bases. Sequenced input: peripheral blood. This clonotype was obtained from a human donor in a cohort sampled during active COVID-19. The CDR3 region: CASSSLAQETQYF. The base sequence is TGTGCCAGCAGTTCCCTAGCCCAAGAGACCCAGTACTTC.